These T cell receptor beta chains were read from a single sample in a study of blood T cell repertoires in COVID-19. TCRdb's copy holds only in-frame clones and misses some; the assay was immunoSEQ multiplex PCR. The sample carries roughly 230,000 clones, around 83% recorded once. Source material: peripheral blood. The receptor set was obtained from a middle-aged man with active or convalescent COVID-19. Both conserved end residues are trimmed from each CDR3.

V gene: TRBV11-2
J gene: TRBJ2-2
CDR3 protein: ASSLLPGVAGGRTGELF

V gene: TRBV18
J gene: TRBJ2-3
CDR3 protein: ASSPPAGVGTDTQY

V gene: TRBV6-4
J gene: TRBJ2-6
CDR3 protein: ASSPAARGLNSGANVLT

V gene: TRBV20-1
J gene: TRBJ1-2
CDR3 protein: SAGTEYGYT

V gene: TRBV6-5
J gene: TRBJ1-2
CDR3 protein: ASSLLGGGDYGYT

V gene: TRBV6-5
J gene: TRBJ2-1
CDR3 protein: ASTYRGSYNEQF

V gene: TRBV30
J gene: TRBJ1-3
CDR3 protein: ACGRESPGNTIY

V gene: TRBV7-2
J gene: TRBJ1-3
CDR3 protein: ASSPGQGAGNTIY

V gene: TRBV15
J gene: TRBJ2-1
CDR3 protein: ATSIGTPSYNEQF

V gene: TRBV6-5
J gene: TRBJ2-7
CDR3 protein: ASRPNTGGVNEQY

V gene: TRBV11-3
J gene: TRBJ1-1
CDR3 protein: ASSLATEGNTEAF

V gene: TRBV4-3
J gene: TRBJ2-5
CDR3 protein: ASSQGAQETQY

V gene: TRBV7-9
J gene: TRBJ2-7
CDR3 protein: ASSADREWDEQY